A single T cell receptor (beta chain) is shown here with its context. What it recognizes is unknown. The data are from a study of beta chain features in type 1 diabetes. Findings of the study overall: When Type 1 diabetes patients were examined, their TCRB CDR3s proved moderately but significantly shorter in all four CD4+ subsets. HLA effects on TCRB rearrangement stayed unresolved here.

CDR3 length equals 14 residues. V lost 8 bases and J lost 0, with 14 bases in between. The germline V gene has CDR1 GTSNPN and CDR2 SVGIG (reference sequence). The sequenced template was cDNA made from the entire isolated RNA. Produced via immunoSEQ multiplex PCR; TCRdb's table is partial and in-frame only. The table lists around 120,000 clones, roughly 17% of them singletons. This rearrangement joins TRBV30 to TRBJ2-1; D perhaps matches TRBD2 (5 bases). The sequenced sample was central memory CD4+ T cells from blood. The receptor was derived from a man aged 18 to 35 with type 1 diabetes. The CDR3 spells CAERLTGSYNEQFF. CDR3 bases: TGTGCCGAGAGACTAACTGGCTCCTACAATGAGCAGTTCTTC. The complete variable domain, with remaining parts taken from reference TRBV30 and TRBJ2-1, reads SQTIHQWPATLVQPVGSPLSLECTVEGTSNPNLYWYRQAAGRGLQLLFYSVGIGQISSEVPQNLSASRPQDRQFILSSKKLLLSDSGFYLCAERLTGSYNEQFFGPGTRLTVL.